This T cell receptor beta chain stems from a study of blood T cell repertoires in COVID-19. Whole-study context: COVID-19 samples from acute and convalescent phases originated in the United States, Italy and Spain. Sources were T cells, B-cell-depleted T cells, or PBMCs; the material itself was cDNA or gDNA.

As processed by the authors: It was from reference gene primer amplification that nucleated cell counts were estimated. This table comes from immunoSEQ multiplex PCR, and its TCRdb copy is limited to in-frame clones, with some not included. The DNA was the basis for D and trimming; V, J and clone size are from that table. The table shows about 100,000 clones, with approximately 89% occurring only once. This CDR3 comprises 16 residues. The germline gives CDR1 SGHAT, CDR2 FQNNGV. Trimming took off 0 bases at V and 6 bases at J, with 12 bases between the two ends. Sequencing was carried out using peripheral blood. This chain uses TRBV11-2 with TRBJ1-6, with no clear D. The sequence was obtained from a man in his forties or fifties with active COVID-19. The CDR3 sequence is CASSLDVAISNSPLHF. CDR3 nucleotide sequence: TGTGCCAGCAGCTTAGACGTGGCCATCTCTAATTCACCCCTCCACTTT.